This T cell receptor beta chain is drawn from a study of a mutant IDH1 vaccine in newly diagnosed glioma. Background on the study: In weeks 1, 3, 5, 7, 11, 15, 19 and 23, patients were vaccinated.

Of note for this clone: Its antigen is unidentified.

The data were produced by immunoSEQ multiplex PCR, yet TCRdb's version contains in-frame clones alone and is incomplete. The table lists about 42,000 clones, 80% to 90% of them singletons. Germline V lookup: CDR1 MNHEY, CDR2 SVGAGI. This CDR3 has 16 residues. Trimming removed 2 bases from V and 4 bases from J, with 12 bases in between. Specified time point: week 5, during vaccination. A single vaccine dose contained 300 ug of mutant IDH1 20-mer peptide, and topical imiquimod was used with it. The sample here was PBMCs, taken from a glioma patient whose treatment included an IDH1 peptide vaccine. This rearrangement joins TRBV6-5 to TRBJ1-6; D possibly corresponds to TRBD1 (6 bases). This clonotype was sampled from a man aged 40-49 years with glioma. CDR3 sequence: CASSYDGQPYNSPLHF. In DNA, the CDR3 is TGTGCCAGCAGTTACGATGGACAGCCTTATAATTCACCCCTCCACTTT.